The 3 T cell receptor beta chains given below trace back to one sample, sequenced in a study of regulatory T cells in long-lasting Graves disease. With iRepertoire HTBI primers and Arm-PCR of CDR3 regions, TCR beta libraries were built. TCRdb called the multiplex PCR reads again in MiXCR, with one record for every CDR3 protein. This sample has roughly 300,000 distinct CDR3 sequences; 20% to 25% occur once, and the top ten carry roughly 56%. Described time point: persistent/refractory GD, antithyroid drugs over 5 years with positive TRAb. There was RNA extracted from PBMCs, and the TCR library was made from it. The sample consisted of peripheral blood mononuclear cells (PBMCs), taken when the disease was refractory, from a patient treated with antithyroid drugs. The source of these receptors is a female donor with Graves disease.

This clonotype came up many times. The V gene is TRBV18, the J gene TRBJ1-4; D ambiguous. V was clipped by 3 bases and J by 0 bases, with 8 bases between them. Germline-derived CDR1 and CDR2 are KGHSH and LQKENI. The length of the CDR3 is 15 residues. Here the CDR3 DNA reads TGTGCCAGCTCACCCGACCTTTCAACTAATGAAAAACTGTTTTTT. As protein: CASSPDLSTNEKLFF.

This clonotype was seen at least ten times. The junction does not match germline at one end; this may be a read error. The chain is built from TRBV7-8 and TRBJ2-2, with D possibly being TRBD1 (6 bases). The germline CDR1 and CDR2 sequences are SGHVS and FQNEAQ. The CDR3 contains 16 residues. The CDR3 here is CASSLKTGGNTGELFF. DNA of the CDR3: TGTGCCAGTAGCTTGAAGACAGGCGGGAACACCGGGGAGCTGTTTTTT.

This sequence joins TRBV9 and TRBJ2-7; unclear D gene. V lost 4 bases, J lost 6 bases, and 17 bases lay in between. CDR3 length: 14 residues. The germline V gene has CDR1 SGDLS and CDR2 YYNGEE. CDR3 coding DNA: TGTGCCAGCAGCAGAGGAATCGACTGGTTCGAGCAGTACTTC. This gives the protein CASSRGIDWFEQYF. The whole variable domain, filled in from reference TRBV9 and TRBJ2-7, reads DSGVTQTPKHLITATGQRVTLRCSPRSGDLSVYWYQQSLDQGLQFLIQYYNGEERAKGNILERFSAQQFPDLHSELNLSSLELGDSALYFCASSRGIDWFEQYFGPGTRLTVT.